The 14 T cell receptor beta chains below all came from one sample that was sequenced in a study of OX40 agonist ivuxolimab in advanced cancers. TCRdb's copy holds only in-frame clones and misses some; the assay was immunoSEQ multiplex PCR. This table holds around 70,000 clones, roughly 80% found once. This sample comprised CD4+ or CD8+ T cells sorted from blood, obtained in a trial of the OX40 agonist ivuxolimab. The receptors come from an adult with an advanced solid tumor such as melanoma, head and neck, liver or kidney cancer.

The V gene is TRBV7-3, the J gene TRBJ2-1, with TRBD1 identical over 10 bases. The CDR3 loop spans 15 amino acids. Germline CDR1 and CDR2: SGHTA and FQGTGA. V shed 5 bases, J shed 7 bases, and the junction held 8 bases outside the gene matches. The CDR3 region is CASSARQGARNEQFF. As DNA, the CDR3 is TGTGCCAGCAGCGCCAGACAGGGGGCGAGGAATGAGCAGTTCTTC.

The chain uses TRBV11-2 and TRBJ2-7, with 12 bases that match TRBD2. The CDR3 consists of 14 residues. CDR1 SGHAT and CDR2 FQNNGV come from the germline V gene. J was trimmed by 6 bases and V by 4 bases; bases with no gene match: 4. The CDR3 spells CASSSGLAGSEQYF. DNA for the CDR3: TGTGCCAGCAGCTCGGGACTAGCGGGCAGCGAGCAGTACTTC. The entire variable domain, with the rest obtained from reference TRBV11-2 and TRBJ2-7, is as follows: EAGVAQSPRYKIIEKRQSVAFWCNPISGHATLYWYQQILGQGPKLLIQFQNNGVVDDSQLPKDRFSAERLKGVDSTLKIQPAKLEDSAVYLCASSSGLAGSEQYFGPGTRLTVT.

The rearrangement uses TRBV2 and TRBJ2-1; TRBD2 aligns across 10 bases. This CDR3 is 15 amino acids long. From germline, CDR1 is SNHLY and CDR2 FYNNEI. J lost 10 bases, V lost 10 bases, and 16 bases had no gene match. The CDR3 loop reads CATSPGTSAMGEQFF. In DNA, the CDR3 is TGTGCCACCTCACCCGGGACTAGCGCAATGGGGGAGCAGTTCTTC.

This CDR3 is CSGQTGGNTEAFF. CDR3 nucleotide sequence: TGCAGCGGTCAAACAGGGGGGAACACTGAAGCTTTCTTT. V usage is TRBV29-1 and J usage is TRBJ1-1; 8 nucleotides line up with TRBD1. With 7 bases clipped from V and 1 base from J, the junction kept 5 bases outside the gene matches. The germline V gene has CDR1 SQVTM and CDR2 ANQGSEA. This CDR3 is built from 13 residues.

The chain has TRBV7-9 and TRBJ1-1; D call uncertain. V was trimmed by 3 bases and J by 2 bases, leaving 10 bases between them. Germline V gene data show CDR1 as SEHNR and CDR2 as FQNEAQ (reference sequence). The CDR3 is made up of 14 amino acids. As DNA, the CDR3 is TGTGCCAGCAGCTTCCTGGGATTTAACACTGAAGCTTTCTTT. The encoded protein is CASSFLGFNTEAFF.

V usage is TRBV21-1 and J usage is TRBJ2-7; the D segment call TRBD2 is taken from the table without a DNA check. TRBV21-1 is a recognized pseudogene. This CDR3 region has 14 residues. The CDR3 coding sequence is TGTGCCAGCAGCAGACTAGCGGGAGGCTACGAGCAGTACTTC. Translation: CASSRLAGGYEQYF.

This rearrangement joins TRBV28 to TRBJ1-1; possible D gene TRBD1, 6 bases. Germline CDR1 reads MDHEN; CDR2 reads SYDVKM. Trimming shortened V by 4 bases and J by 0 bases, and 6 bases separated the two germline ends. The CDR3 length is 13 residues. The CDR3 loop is CASSSGVNTEAFF. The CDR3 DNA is TGTGCCAGCAGTTCAGGGGTGAACACTGAAGCTTTCTTT.

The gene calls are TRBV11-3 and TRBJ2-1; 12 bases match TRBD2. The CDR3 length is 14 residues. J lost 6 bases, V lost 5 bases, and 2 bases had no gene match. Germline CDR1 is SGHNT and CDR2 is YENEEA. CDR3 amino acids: CASSTSGRFNEQFF. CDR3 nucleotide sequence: TGTGCCAGCAGCACTAGCGGGAGGTTCAATGAGCAGTTCTTC.

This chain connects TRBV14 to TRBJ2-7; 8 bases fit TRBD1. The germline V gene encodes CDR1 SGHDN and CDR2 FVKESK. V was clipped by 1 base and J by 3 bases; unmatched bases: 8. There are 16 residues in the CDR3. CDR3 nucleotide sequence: TGTGCCAGCAGCCAAGGTCACAGGGGGAATATCTACGAGCAGTACTTC. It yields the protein CASSQGHRGNIYEQYF.

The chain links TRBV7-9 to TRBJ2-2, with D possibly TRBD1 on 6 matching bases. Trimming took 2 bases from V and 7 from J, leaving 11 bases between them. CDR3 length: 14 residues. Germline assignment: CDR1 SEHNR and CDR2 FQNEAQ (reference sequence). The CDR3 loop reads CASSLRDTLGELFF. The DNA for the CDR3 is TGTGCCAGCAGCTTAAGGGACACCCTCGGGGAGCTGTTTTTT.

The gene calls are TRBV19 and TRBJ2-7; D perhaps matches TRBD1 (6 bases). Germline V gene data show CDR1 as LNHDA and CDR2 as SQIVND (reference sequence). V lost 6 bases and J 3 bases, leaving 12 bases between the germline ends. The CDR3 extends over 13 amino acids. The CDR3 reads CASSRDTGYEQYF. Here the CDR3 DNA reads TGTGCCAGTAGCCGGGACACGGGCTACGAGCAGTACTTC. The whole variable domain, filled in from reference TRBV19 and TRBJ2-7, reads DGGITQSPKYLFRKEGQNVTLSCEQNLNHDAMYWYRQDPGQGLRLIYYSQIVNDFQKGDIAEGYSVSREKKESFPLTVTSAQKNPTAFYLCASSRDTGYEQYFGPGTRLTVT.

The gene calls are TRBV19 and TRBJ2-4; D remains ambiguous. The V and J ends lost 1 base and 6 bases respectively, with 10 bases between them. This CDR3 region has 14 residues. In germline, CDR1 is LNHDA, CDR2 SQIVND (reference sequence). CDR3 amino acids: CASSIGQPRNIQYF. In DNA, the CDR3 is TGTGCCAGTAGTATAGGGCAGCCGCGAAACATTCAGTACTTC.

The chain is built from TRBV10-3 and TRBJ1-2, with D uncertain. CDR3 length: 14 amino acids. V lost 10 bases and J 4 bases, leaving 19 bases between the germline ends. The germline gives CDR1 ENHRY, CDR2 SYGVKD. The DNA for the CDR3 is TGTGCCACCCAGACCCCGACATCCCCCTATGGCTACACCTTC. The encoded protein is CATQTPTSPYGYTF.

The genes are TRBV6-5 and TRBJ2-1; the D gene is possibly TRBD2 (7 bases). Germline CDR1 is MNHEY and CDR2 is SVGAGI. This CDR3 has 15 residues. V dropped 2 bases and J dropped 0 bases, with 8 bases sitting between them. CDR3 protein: CASSYRGASYNEQFF. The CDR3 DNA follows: TGTGCCAGCAGTTACCGGGGGGCCTCCTACAATGAGCAGTTCTTC.